The subject of this entry is one T cell receptor beta chain. No antigen is known for it. A J-beta primer mix and a sample-barcoded 5' primer were used in a second PCR of roughly 6 to 12 cycles. TCRdb redid the calling of the 5' RACE reads with MiXCR, one entry per CDR3 protein. The sample records about 1.6 million distinct CDR3 sequences, roughly 32% being singletons. The data are from a study of blood T cells in healthy people across ages. Study-wide results and caveats: Unsorted PBMC input precluded a conclusive naive versus antigen-experienced comparison. Significant beta diversity loss was already apparent by age 40, declining roughly linearly. The study regarded diversity estimates from one million T cells as underestimates.

CDR3 size: 20 residues. J was trimmed by 2 bases and V by 4 bases; bases with no gene match: 15. The V gene's germline CDR1 is DFQATT and CDR2 SNEGSKA (reference sequence). The V call is TRBV20-1, the J call TRBJ2-1; 15 bases align to TRBD2. The TCR originated in a woman under 40 in good health. The sequenced material came from blood. CDR3 in DNA: TGCAGTGCTATGTCAGACAGGGGGACTAGCGGGAGGACCCCCTACAATGAGCAGTTCTTC. Residues: CSAMSDRGTSGRTPYNEQFF.